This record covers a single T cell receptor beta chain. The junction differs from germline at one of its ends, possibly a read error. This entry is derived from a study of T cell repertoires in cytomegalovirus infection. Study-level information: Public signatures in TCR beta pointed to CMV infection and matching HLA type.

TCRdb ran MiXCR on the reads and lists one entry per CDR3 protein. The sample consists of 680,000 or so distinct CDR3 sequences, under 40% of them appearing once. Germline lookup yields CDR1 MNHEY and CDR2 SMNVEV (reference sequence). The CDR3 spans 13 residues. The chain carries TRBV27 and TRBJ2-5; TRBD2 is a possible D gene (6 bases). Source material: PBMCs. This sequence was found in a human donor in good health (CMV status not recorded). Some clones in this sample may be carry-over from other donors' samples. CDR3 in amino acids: CASCFWGEETQYF. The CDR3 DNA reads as TGTGCCAGCTGTTTTTGGGGGGAAGAGACCCAGTACTTC.